The 27 T cell receptor beta chains given below trace back to one sample, sequenced in a study of CD8+ T cells in alopecia areata. cDNA reverse transcribed from extracted RNA served as the sequencing template. The data were produced by immunoSEQ multiplex PCR, yet TCRdb's version contains in-frame clones alone and is incomplete. The sample contains under 300,000 clones, roughly two thirds of which appear only once. The input for sequencing was CD4+ T cells sorted from blood, taken at week 0. These receptors were collected from a human donor with alopecia areata.

The chain combines TRBV7-8 with TRBJ1-4; possible D gene TRBD1, 6 bases. From germline, CDR1 is SGHVS and CDR2 FQNEAQ. The V end was cut by 7 bases, the J end by 5 bases, with 17 bases between. The CDR3 is 15 residues long. The CDR3 sequence is CASTKEGQGNEKLFF. The CDR3 nucleotides read TGTGCCAGCACCAAGGAAGGCCAGGGGAATGAAAAACTGTTTTTT.

The gene calls are TRBV14 and TRBJ2-7; tentative D call: TRBD2 (5 bases). V was clipped by 0 bases and J by 7 bases, with 13 bases between them. The CDR3 contains 14 residues. Germline V CDR1 and CDR2: SGHDN, FVKESK. The CDR3: CASSQETRSGEQYF. CDR3 nucleotides: TGTGCCAGCAGCCAAGAAACTAGGTCGGGGGAGCAGTACTTC.

This chain connects TRBV2 to TRBJ1-2; 7 bases line up with TRBD1. J was trimmed by 8 bases and V by 7 bases; bases with no gene match: 10. Looked up from germline, CDR1 is SNHLY and CDR2 is FYNNEI. The CDR3 has 13 amino acids. Here the CDR3 DNA reads TGTGCCAGCATTATATTTCAGGGGGACGGCTACACCTTC. Protein: CASIIFQGDGYTF.

This clone was seen repeatedly, ten times or more. This chain joins TRBV10-3 and TRBJ2-2, with D possibly matching TRBD1 (6 bases). This CDR3 contains 17 residues. Trimming shortened V by 6 bases and J by 1 base, and 18 bases separated the two germline ends. The germline V gene encodes CDR1 ENHRY and CDR2 SYGVKD. The CDR3 region has the DNA TGTGCCATCAGAGCATTCGGGCCGGGACAGAACACCGGGGAGCTGTTTTTT. This encodes CAIRAFGPGQNTGELFF.

This clone turned up a few times. The V call is TRBV14, the J call TRBJ2-5; D is undetermined. V lost 5 bases, J lost 0 bases, and 1 base lay in between. This CDR3 is built from 11 residues. CDR1 and CDR2 (germline): SGHDN, FVKESK. CDR3 nucleotides: TGTGCCAGCAGCTACCAAGAGACCCAGTACTTC. Amino acids: CASSYQETQYF.

The CDR3 sequence: CSVAPMGLAGPELYTDTQYF. CDR3 DNA: TGCAGCGTCGCTCCGATGGGACTAGCGGGGCCAGAGTTATACACAGATACGCAGTATTTT. This sequence joins TRBV29-1 and TRBJ2-3; 13 bases match TRBD2. The CDR3 sequence is 20 residues long. Germline V lookup: CDR1 SQVTM, CDR2 ANQGSEA. Trimming cost V 6 bases and J 2 bases; bases outside gene matches: 20.

The gene calls are TRBV30 and TRBJ2-5; 10 bases are a match to TRBD2. Germline V gene lookup returns CDR1 GTSNPN and CDR2 SVGIG (reference sequence). CDR3 length: 16 residues. V gave up 0 bases and J gave up 4 bases; unmatched junction bases: 8. CDR3 nucleotides: TGTGCCTGGAGTGTACAACGAGCGGGGGGGCGAGAGACCCAGTACTTC. Translating gives CAWSVQRAGGRETQYF. Together with reference TRBV30 and TRBJ2-5, the CDR3 gives the full variable domain: SQTIHQWPATLVQPVGSPLSLECTVEGTSNPNLYWYRQAAGRGLQLLFYSVGIGQISSEVPQNLSASRPQDRQFILSSKKLLLSDSGFYLCAWSVQRAGGRETQYFGPGTRLLVL.

The rearrangement links TRBV6-6 to TRBJ1-1, with D possibly TRBD1 on 5 matching bases. Per the germline V gene, CDR1 is MNHNY and CDR2 is SVGAGI (reference sequence). The CDR3 contains 14 residues. Trimming took off 2 bases at V and 3 bases at J, with 10 bases between the two ends. The CDR3 reads CASSYVPGDTEAFF. The CDR3 nucleotides are TGTGCCAGCAGTTACGTCCCGGGGGACACTGAAGCTTTCTTT.

The V call is TRBV6-5, the J call TRBJ2-7, with D tentatively TRBD1 (6 bases). The CDR3 is made up of 13 amino acids. CDR1 and CDR2 from the germline V gene are MNHEY and SVGAGI. Trimming took off 7 bases at V and 2 bases at J, with 12 bases between the two ends. CDR3 loop: CASIGDRTYEQYF. CDR3 in DNA: TGTGCCAGCATCGGTGACAGGACCTACGAGCAGTACTTC.

V is TRBV29-1 and J is TRBJ2-5; 8 nucleotides agree with TRBD2. V lost 6 bases and J lost 3; bases outside the gene matches: 6. The CDR3 runs 13 residues. CDR1 is SQVTM and CDR2 is ANQGSEA in the germline V gene. CDR3 nucleotides: TGCAGCGTAGCGGGACTAGGGAAAGAGACCCAGTACTTC. Its translation: CSVAGLGKETQYF.

In regard to this clone: Additional DNA sequences in this sample encode the identical CDR3. The rearrangement joins TRBV5-1 to TRBJ1-1; D is unclear. Looked up from germline, CDR1 is SGHRS and CDR2 is YFSETQ. Between the trimmed V and J ends, which lost 0 bases and 0 bases, there was a span of 3 bases. The length of the CDR3 is 13 residues. The CDR3 is CASSLVLNTEAFF. The CDR3 DNA follows: TGCGCCAGCAGCTTGGTATTGAACACTGAAGCTTTCTTT.

This chain joins TRBV4-2 and TRBJ2-7; D gene ambiguous. The CDR3 runs 17 residues. V was clipped by 2 bases and J by 3 bases, with 20 bases between them. Germline-derived CDR1 and CDR2 are LGHNA and YNFKEQ. The DNA for the CDR3 is TGTGCCAGCAGCCAACCACTCGGGTCCCCTCTTAACTACGAGCAGTACTTC. It codes for CASSQPLGSPLNYEQYF.

The V and J genes are TRBV30 and TRBJ2-7; TRBD1 matches at 7 bases. Trimming took 2 bases from V and 3 from J; bases not matched to a gene: 13. The CDR3 totals 16 residues. Germline-derived CDR1 and CDR2 are GTSNPN and SVGIG (reference sequence). The CDR3 DNA reads TGTGCCTGGAGTCCCCAGCGAGGGGGCCTTTTCTACGAGCAGTACTTC. This codes for CAWSPQRGGLFYEQYF.

V gene TRBV30 combines with J gene TRBJ2-6, with D hard to call. This CDR3 is built from 14 residues. Germline CDR1 reads GTSNPN; CDR2 reads SVGIG (reference sequence). The V end was cut by 3 bases, the J end by 0 bases, with 6 bases between. The CDR3 coding sequence is TGTGCCTGGAGCCTTCCCTCTGGGGCCAACGTCCTGACTTTC. Its translation: CAWSLPSGANVLTF.

V gene TRBV29-1 combines with J gene TRBJ1-1; TRBD1 might be the D (5 bases). CDR1 and CDR2 (germline): SQVTM, ANQGSEA. Trimming took off 7 bases at V and 1 base at J, with 13 bases between the two ends. The CDR3 is 13 amino acids. Here the CDR3 reads CSARRGTNTEAFF. The CDR3 coding sequence is TGCAGCGCCCGGCGGGGGACGAACACTGAAGCTTTCTTT.

Worth noting for this clone: At one end, the junction sequence differs from germline, possibly due to a read error. The chain carries TRBV29-1 and TRBJ2-1; tentative D call: TRBD2 (7 bases). Germline V CDR1 and CDR2: SQVTM, ANQGSEA. The CDR3 covers 13 residues. Here the CDR3 reads CSATRRGANAQFF. Written as DNA, the CDR3 is TGCAGCGCTACACGTCGGGGGGCTAATGCGCAGTTCTTC.

The CDR3 nucleotides read TGTGCCAGCAGTGCGGGACGGCAAGAGACCCAGTACTTC. Its translation is CASSAGRQETQYF. This sequence joins TRBV2 and TRBJ2-5, with D perhaps matching TRBD1 or TRBD2 (5 bases each). Trimming removed 4 bases from V and 2 bases from J, with 8 bases in between. The CDR3 covers 13 residues. CDR1 and CDR2 from the germline V gene are SNHLY and FYNNEI.

This chain links TRBV30 with TRBJ1-5, with TRBD1 as a possible D gene (5 bases). The germline V gene has CDR1 GTSNPN and CDR2 SVGIG (reference sequence). V was pared by 3 bases and J by 3 bases, with 18 bases between. CDR3 size: 16 residues. CDR3 sequence (DNA): TGTGCCTGGAGGGCCGGGGGGGTTCGGGTCAATCAGCCCCAGCATTTT. Residues: CAWRAGGVRVNQPQHF.

This clone showed up just once. The chain uses TRBV4-2 and TRBJ1-3; D not resolved. Germline values: CDR1 LGHNA, CDR2 YNFKEQ. Trimming took off 1 base at V and 4 bases at J, with 20 bases between the two ends. This CDR3 has 18 amino acids. This CDR3 is CASSQGGFDGRRGNTIYF. The CDR3 nucleotides are TGTGCCAGCAGCCAAGGTGGGTTCGACGGCAGGAGGGGAAACACCATATATTTT.

This clone was counted only a few times. The rearrangement joins TRBV7-8 to TRBJ1-4; D unclear. V dropped 5 bases and J dropped 8 bases, with 18 bases sitting between them. The CDR3 loop spans 15 amino acids. CDR1 and CDR2 from the germline V gene are SGHVS and FQNEAQ. CDR3 protein: CASSESRRPREKLFF. The CDR3 nucleotides read TGTGCCAGCAGCGAAAGTCGGAGGCCGCGGGAAAAACTGTTTTTT.

The chain has TRBV7-3 and TRBJ2-5; the D gene is possibly TRBD1 (5 bases). Trimming pared 5 bases from V and 1 base from J, leaving 11 bases between. Germline CDR1 SGHTA, CDR2 FQGTGA. This CDR3 comprises 14 residues. DNA of the CDR3: TGTGCCAGCAGCCCCTCTAGGGGCCAAGAGACCCAGTACTTC. This translates into CASSPSRGQETQYF.

This rearrangement joins TRBV9 to TRBJ2-3, with D maybe TRBD2 (6 bases). The V gene lost 2 bases and the J gene lost 1 base, with 11 bases spanning the gap. The CDR3 extends over 15 amino acids. The germline CDR1 and CDR2 sequences are SGDLS and YYNGEE. CDR3 nucleotide sequence: TGTGCCAGCAGCGTCTTGGGCGGGGGCACAGATACGCAGTATTTT. Protein: CASSVLGGGTDTQYF.

V is TRBV5-1 and J is TRBJ1-6; weak D call: TRBD1 (5 bases). The CDR3 runs to 17 residues. V shed 0 bases and J shed 4 bases, with 14 bases lying between them. Germline values: CDR1 SGHRS, CDR2 YFSETQ. The CDR3 sequence is CASSLGQGQNYNSPLHF. CDR3 nucleotide sequence: TGCGCCAGCAGCTTGGGGCAGGGCCAAAATTATAATTCACCCCTCCACTTT.

The chain employs TRBV7-8 and TRBJ2-3, with a tentative D call TRBD2 (6 bases). This CDR3 is built from 17 residues. The V and J ends lost 2 bases and 6 bases respectively, with 21 bases between them. CDR1 SGHVS and CDR2 FQNEAQ come from the germline V gene. The CDR3 coding sequence is TGTGCCAGCAGCTTATCTCCTTCTAGCGCCCGAGGGGATACGCAGTATTTT. This translates into CASSLSPSSARGDTQYF.

The chain couples TRBV30 to TRBJ2-1, with unresolved D. Per germline, CDR1 GTSNPN and CDR2 SVGIG (reference sequence). Trimming removed 8 bases from V and 12 bases from J, with 20 bases in between. This CDR3 is built from 12 residues. The CDR3 reads CAHRLPPGAQFF. The CDR3 coding sequence is TGTGCCCACCGGCTCCCTCCCGGTGCGCAGTTCTTC.

The chain uses TRBV5-4 and TRBJ2-5; 8 nucleotides agree with TRBD1. V lost 4 bases, J lost 3 bases, and 8 bases stayed unmatched. CDR1 and CDR2 (germline): SGHNT, YYREEE (reference sequence). The CDR3 runs to 15 residues. In DNA form, the CDR3 reads TGTGCCAGCAGCCCGAGGACAGGGAAGAAAGAGACCCAGTACTTC. Its protein is CASSPRTGKKETQYF. Combining the CDR3 with reference TRBV5-4 and TRBJ2-5 gives the whole variable domain ETGVTQSPTHLIKTRGQQVTLRCSSQSGHNTVSWYQQALGQGPQFIFQYYREEENGRGNFPPRFSGLQFPNYSSELNVNALELDDSALYLCASSPRTGKKETQYFGPGTRLLVL.

In this sample, this clone turned up a few times. The chain is built from TRBV7-9 and TRBJ2-5; D tentatively fits TRBD1 or TRBD2 (5 bases each). Trimming cost V 4 bases and J 5 bases, with 11 bases left between them. Germline V gene lookup returns CDR1 SEHNR and CDR2 FQNEAQ (reference sequence). The CDR3 spans 13 residues. The chain's CDR3 is CASSSRGPETQYF. CDR3 DNA sequence: TGTGCCAGCAGCTCCCGGGGCCCGGAGACCCAGTACTTC.